One and the same sample provided the 30 T cell receptor beta chains below, sequenced in a study of shared clonotypes between healthy human individuals (dated by TCRdb to between 2020 and 2021). Library preparation employed the immunoSEQ multiplex PCR assay. TCRdb carries this immuneACCESS record with in-frame sequences only. Its versions omit some clonotypes, under half of them owing to an unresolved V gene in the studies checked, with the rest unexplained. The sample includes over 2 million clones, with about nine tenths observed a single time. Clones ranked in the top ten supply approximately 0.39% of the sample. Sequenced input: naive CD4+ T cells from PBMCs. This specimen's cell subset or site label, per the study, means: CD45RA+ positively selected. These receptors were collected from a man between 18 and 35 years old in good health. Some clones in this sample may be carry-over from other donors' samples.

Of note for this clone: The sample holds other DNA sequences that translate to the same CDR3. V and J are TRBV11-2 and TRBJ2-1, with D unresolved. V lost 3 bases to trimming and J lost 0 bases, with 9 bases between them. This CDR3 spans 15 amino acids. CDR1 SGHAT and CDR2 FQNNGV come from the germline V gene. The CDR3 protein is CASSLATSSYNEQFF. The CDR3 DNA is TGTGCCAGCAGCTTGGCAACCAGCTCCTACAATGAGCAGTTCTTC.

This chain connects TRBV7-2 to TRBJ2-6; D not resolved. Germline assignment: CDR1 SGHTA and CDR2 FQGNSA. The CDR3 has 14 residues. V was shortened by 2 bases and J by 4 bases, with 6 bases between the two germline ends. CDR3 region: CASSLLGGANVLTF. CDR3 DNA sequence: TGTGCCAGCAGCTTATTAGGAGGGGCCAACGTCCTGACTTTC.

This chain joins TRBV7-3 and TRBJ2-1; a possible D gene is TRBD2 (5 bases). The CDR3 is made up of 13 amino acids. V was shortened by 5 bases and J by 7 bases, with 12 bases between the two germline ends. The V gene's germline CDR1 is SGHTA and CDR2 FQGTGA. The CDR3 loop is CASSTYTGNEQFF. The CDR3, as DNA: TGTGCCAGCAGCACCTACACGGGGAATGAGCAGTTCTTC.

This rearrangement joins TRBV23-1 to TRBJ1-5; possible D gene TRBD1, 6 bases. TRBV23-1 is identified as an open reading frame with a role that is uncertain. CDR3 length: 17 amino acids. Trimming cost V 3 bases and J 5 bases, with 20 bases left between them. The CDR3 nucleotides are TGCGCCAGCAGTCATTTTCCGACAGGCATGATCGATCAGCCCCAGCATTTT. Translation: CASSHFPTGMIDQPQHF.

The chain joins TRBV18 to TRBJ2-1, with TRBD2 identical over 14 bases. The CDR3 is made up of 19 amino acids. Trimming cost V 3 bases and J 1 base; bases outside gene matches: 8. CDR1 is KGHSH, CDR2 LQKENI, per germline. CDR3 in DNA: TGTGCCAGCTCACCCTCCGAGGGACTAGCGGGAGTGTCCTACAATGAGCAGTTCTTC. This sequence encodes CASSPSEGLAGVSYNEQFF. Full variable domain (missing parts from reference TRBV18 and TRBJ2-1): NAGVMQNPRHLVRRRGQEARLRCSPMKGHSHVYWYRQLPEEGLKFMVYLQKENIIDESGMPKERFSAEFPKEGPSILRIQQVVRGDSAAYFCASSPSEGLAGVSYNEQFFGPGTRLTVL.

This chain uses TRBV27 with TRBJ1-1; maybe TRBD1 (6 bases). The germline CDR1 and CDR2 sequences are MNHEY and SMNVEV (reference sequence). This CDR3 has 14 amino acids. Deletions cut 2 bases from V and 7 bases from J, with 14 bases between. The CDR3 is CASSLERKGGEAFF. The CDR3 coding sequence is TGTGCCAGCAGTTTAGAGAGGAAGGGGGGTGAAGCTTTCTTT.

The chain joins TRBV27 to TRBJ2-1, with D unclear. The CDR3 is 15 amino acids. Germline-derived CDR1 and CDR2 are MNHEY and SMNVEV (reference sequence). Trimming took off 3 bases at V and 9 bases at J, with 18 bases between the two ends. CDR3 residues: CASSFSRSAMGEQFF. The CDR3 region has the DNA TGTGCCAGCAGTTTCAGTCGGTCGGCGATGGGTGAGCAGTTCTTC.

The chain couples TRBV5-1 to TRBJ1-2; the D gene is possibly TRBD1 (6 bases). This CDR3 is built from 15 residues. V gave up 4 bases and J gave up 4 bases, with 17 bases separating them. Germline CDR1 and CDR2: SGHRS and YFSETQ. CDR3 coding DNA: TGCGCCAGCAGCCGGGACACAACCCTTAGCTATGGCTACACCTTC. This encodes CASSRDTTLSYGYTF.

The chain links TRBV11-2 to TRBJ2-3; D call uncertain. This CDR3 region has 12 residues. Trimming pared 5 bases from V and 5 bases from J, leaving 8 bases between. CDR1 and CDR2 (germline): SGHAT, FQNNGV. CDR3 loop: CASSPTEDTQYF. CDR3 bases: TGTGCCAGCAGCCCAACCGAAGATACGCAGTATTTT. The variable domain in full, completed from reference TRBV11-2 and TRBJ2-3, reads EAGVAQSPRYKIIEKRQSVAFWCNPISGHATLYWYQQILGQGPKLLIQFQNNGVVDDSQLPKDRFSAERLKGVDSTLKIQPAKLEDSAVYLCASSPTEDTQYFGPGTRLTVL.

The chain employs TRBV15 and TRBJ2-2; 9 bases align to TRBD1. The V gene end was trimmed by 5 bases and the J gene end by 5 bases; junction bases not matched to a gene: 9. Germline V gene data show CDR1 as LNHNV and CDR2 as YYDKDF (reference sequence). CDR3 length: 16 residues. This CDR3 reads CATSRGTGKTTGELFF. The CDR3 nucleotides read TGTGCCACCAGCCGGGGGACAGGGAAAACTACCGGGGAGCTGTTTTTT.

CDR3 bases: TGTGCCAGCAGTTTATCCACTAGCGGGAGTGGGGGGATTCAAGAGACCCAGTACTTC. It codes for CASSLSTSGSGGIQETQYF. The chain links TRBV28 to TRBJ2-5; 11 nucleotides align to TRBD2. CDR1 is MDHEN, CDR2 SYDVKM, per germline. CDR3 size: 19 residues. Germline trimming cut 1 base from V and 2 bases from J; bases unmatched to any gene: 12. Combining the CDR3 with reference TRBV28 and TRBJ2-5 gives the whole variable domain DVKVTQSSRYLVKRTGEKVFLECVQDMDHENMFWYRQDPGLGLRLIYFSYDVKMKEKGDIPEGYSVSREKKERFSLILESASTNQTSMYLCASSLSTSGSGGIQETQYFGPGTRLLVL.

The J gene is TRBJ2-7, the V gene TRBV12-2; the tabulated D call, TRBD2, remains unverified against the DNA. TRBV12-2 is noted as a pseudogene. The CDR3 sequence is 17 residues long. CDR3 sequence (DNA): TGTGCAAGTCGCCCCTCGACTCGAACTACTTCTCCCTACGAGCAGTACTTC. Residues: CASRPSTRTTSPYEQYF.

This sequence joins TRBV28 and TRBJ2-3; D is perhaps TRBD1 (9 bases). CDR3 length equals 18 residues. Between the trimmed V and J ends, which lost 9 bases and 2 bases, there was a span of 27 bases. Germline CDR1 MDHEN, CDR2 SYDVKM. The CDR3 region has the DNA TGTGCCAGTATCCCCTCGCCGGGGGGGACAGGGTACACAGATACGCAGTATTTT. This codes for CASIPSPGGTGYTDTQYF. The whole variable domain, filled in from reference TRBV28 and TRBJ2-3, reads DVKVTQSSRYLVKRTGEKVFLECVQDMDHENMFWYRQDPGLGLRLIYFSYDVKMKEKGDIPEGYSVSREKKERFSLILESASTNQTSMYLCASIPSPGGTGYTDTQYFGPGTRLTVL.

This clone has a handful of counts. V and J are TRBV30 and TRBJ1-2; 7 bases match TRBD1. This CDR3 has 13 amino acids. Germline trimming cut 0 bases from V and 7 bases from J; bases unmatched to any gene: 5. Germline loops: CDR1 GTSNPN, CDR2 SVGIG (reference sequence). The CDR3 nucleotides are TGTGCCTGGAGTGTAATGGCAGGGGGTGGCTACACCTTC. Protein sequence: CAWSVMAGGGYTF.

Points on this clone: Additional DNA sequences in this sample encode the identical CDR3. This chain joins TRBV5-1 and TRBJ2-3; unclear D gene. Germline CDR1 reads SGHRS; CDR2 reads YFSETQ. V gave up 0 bases and J gave up 2 bases, with 10 bases separating them. This CDR3 spans 15 amino acids. The DNA for the CDR3 is TGCGCCAGCAGCTTGGCCAGACCCTCCACAGATACGCAGTATTTT. As protein: CASSLARPSTDTQYF.

The chain recombines TRBV12-5 with TRBJ2-7; D is perhaps TRBD2 (5 bases). Looked up from germline, CDR1 is LGHNT and CDR2 is FRNRAP. V lost 2 bases, J lost 6 bases, and 11 bases lay in between. The CDR3 length is 13 residues. CDR3 residues: CASGLIPGSEQYF. The CDR3 nucleotides are TGTGCTAGTGGTTTGATCCCGGGGAGCGAGCAGTACTTC. The variable domain in full, with the rest retrieved from reference TRBV12-5 and TRBJ2-7, is DARVTQTPRHKVTEMGQEVTMRCQPILGHNTVFWYRQTMMQGLELLAYFRNRAPLDDSGMPKDRFSAEMPDATLATLKIQPSEPRDSAVYFCASGLIPGSEQYFGPGTRLTVT.

The CDR3 DNA sequence: TGCAGCGTTGGGGGTTCGGAAAGCAATCAGCCCCAGCATTTT. Its translation is CSVGGSESNQPQHF. This chain joins TRBV29-1 and TRBJ1-5; D is undetermined. Trimming took off 4 bases at V and 1 base at J, with 11 bases between the two ends. CDR1 is SQVTM, CDR2 ANQGSEA, per germline. The CDR3 totals 14 residues.

The V call is TRBV27, the J call TRBJ2-1, with TRBD2 identical over 8 bases. Germline V gene data show CDR1 as MNHEY and CDR2 as SMNVEV (reference sequence). V was pared by 6 bases and J by 1 base, with 5 bases of the junction left unmatched. The CDR3 consists of 15 residues. CDR3 sequence reads: CASRRSGSSYNEQFF. CDR3 DNA sequence: TGTGCCAGCAGGCGGAGCGGGAGTTCCTACAATGAGCAGTTCTTC.

The chain recombines TRBV7-8 with TRBJ2-7; D gene unclear. Per the germline V gene, CDR1 is SGHVS and CDR2 is FQNEAQ. Trimming took off 0 bases at V and 2 bases at J, with 11 bases between the two ends. CDR3 size: 15 residues. This chain's CDR3 is CASSLARQGTYEQYF. In DNA form, the CDR3 reads TGTGCCAGCAGCTTAGCGCGACAAGGTACCTACGAGCAGTACTTC.

The chain combines TRBV27 with TRBJ2-6; the D gene is possibly TRBD1 (6 bases). The CDR3 is 16 amino acids. From germline, CDR1 is MNHEY and CDR2 SMNVEV (reference sequence). V was clipped by 5 bases and J by 0 bases, with 11 bases between them. The CDR3 DNA follows: TGTGCCAGCAGTCCTACAGGGTTCTCTGGGGCCAACGTCCTGACTTTC. It codes for CASSPTGFSGANVLTF.

This clone was observed a single time. This sequence joins TRBV4-1 and TRBJ1-4; no clear D. The CDR3 contains 15 residues. Trimming removed 1 base at V and 7 bases at J, with 13 bases between. CDR1 is MGHRA, CDR2 YSYEKL, per germline. The CDR3 spells CASSQGLGNSEKLFF. In DNA, the CDR3 is TGCGCCAGCAGCCAAGGCTTAGGTAATAGTGAAAAACTGTTTTTT.

This chain uses TRBV28 with TRBJ2-1; 11 bases are shared with TRBD1. Trimming at V came to 4 bases and at J to 2 bases, leaving 1 base not matched to a gene. The germline V gene has CDR1 MDHEN and CDR2 SYDVKM. The CDR3 runs to 15 residues. This CDR3 is CASSSGQGAYNEQFF. CDR3 sequence (DNA): TGTGCCAGCAGTTCGGGACAGGGGGCCTACAATGAGCAGTTCTTC.

This clone was counted a few times. J is TRBJ1-4 and V is TRBV18; D unresolved. The CDR3 is 13 amino acids. V was cut by 5 bases and J by 6 bases, with 10 bases left in between. Germline CDR1 KGHSH, CDR2 LQKENI. The CDR3 DNA sequence: TGTGCCAGCTCATCCTCGATCGATGAAAAACTGTTTTTT. Its translation: CASSSSIDEKLFF.

The chain employs TRBV5-1 and TRBJ2-7; 8 bases match TRBD1. CDR3 length equals 15 residues. Germline CDR1 reads SGHRS; CDR2 reads YFSETQ. With 2 bases clipped from V and 6 bases from J, the junction kept 10 bases outside the gene matches. The CDR3, as DNA: TGCGCCAGCAGCTTTGGGAGACAGGGGTTGTCCGAGCAGTACTTC. This encodes CASSFGRQGLSEQYF.

The V call is TRBV30, the J call TRBJ1-2; D not resolved. Looked up from germline, CDR1 is GTSNPN and CDR2 is SVGIG (reference sequence). Trimming took off 2 bases at V and 7 bases at J, with 14 bases between the two ends. This CDR3 is 13 amino acids long. CDR3 sequence (DNA): TGTGCCTGGAGTTTCTCTGAGTTTGGTGGCTACACCTTC. Amino acids: CAWSFSEFGGYTF.

This rearrangement joins TRBV27 to TRBJ2-1; D may be TRBD2 (6 bases). The length of the CDR3 is 12 residues. Germline CDR1 is MNHEY and CDR2 is SMNVEV (reference sequence). V was clipped by 1 base and J by 10 bases, with 8 bases between them. The CDR3 DNA is TGTGCCAGCAGTTTATTTGGGGGGGAGCAGTTCTTC. Translating it yields CASSLFGGEQFF.

V and J are TRBV2 and TRBJ2-5; D might be TRBD1 or TRBD2, each matching 5 bases. Germline V gives CDR1 SNHLY, CDR2 FYNNEI. V dropped 4 bases and J dropped 5 bases, with 14 bases sitting between them. This CDR3 is 14 amino acids long. DNA of the CDR3: TGTGCCAGCAGTGGTACGAGGGGAATGGAGACCCAGTACTTC. Translation: CASSGTRGMETQYF. Full variable domain (outside the CDR3, taken from reference TRBV2 and TRBJ2-5): EPEVTQTPSHQVTQMGQEVILRCVPISNHLYFYWYRQILGQKVEFLVSFYNNEISEKSEIFDDQFSVERPDGSNFTLKIRSTKLEDSAMYFCASSGTRGMETQYFGPGTRLLVL.

CDR3 sequence (DNA): TGTGCCAGCAGCCCTCGGACAGGGACCGGGGAGCTGTTTTTT. Translating gives CASSPRTGTGELFF. The J gene is TRBJ2-2, the V gene TRBV7-2, with TRBD1 identical over 8 bases. Germline V CDR1 and CDR2: SGHTA, FQGNSA. Germline trimming cut 5 bases from V and 5 bases from J; bases unmatched to any gene: 4. There are 14 residues in the CDR3. The complete variable domain, with remaining parts taken from reference TRBV7-2 and TRBJ2-2, reads GAGVSQSPSNKVTEKGKDVELRCDPISGHTALYWYRQSLGQGLEFLIYFQGNSAPDKSGLPSDRFSAERTGGSVSTLTIQRTQQEDSAVYLCASSPRTGTGELFFGEGSRLTVL.

This clone has just one count. The CDR3 DNA follows: TGCGCCAGCAGCTTGGCACGAAACTTGGATCAGGGGAGCGACGAGCAGTACTTC. Translation: CASSLARNLDQGSDEQYF. The chain is built from TRBV5-1 and TRBJ2-7; TRBD1 might be the D (6 bases). Trimming removed 0 bases at V and 5 bases at J, with 24 bases between. This CDR3 is built from 18 residues. Per germline, CDR1 SGHRS and CDR2 YFSETQ.

The CDR3 loop is CASSNLGLAVPTDTQYF. CDR3 nucleotides: TGTGCCAGTAGTAATTTGGGGCTAGCGGTCCCCACAGATACGCAGTATTTT. The chain uses TRBV19 and TRBJ2-3; TRBD2 agrees at 7 bases. The CDR3 is made up of 17 amino acids. Per germline, CDR1 LNHDA and CDR2 SQIVND (reference sequence). The V segment lost 4 bases and the J segment 2 bases; nucleotides outside the gene matches: 12.